This T cell receptor beta chain was retrieved from a study of T cell clonotyping in hematopoietic cell transplantation (dated by TCRdb to the early 2020s). At the level of the whole study: Recipient samples taken before transplant were obtained following cytoreduction. A total of 110 to 150 blood samples were gathered in the study from roughly 40 consecutive transplant recipients along with their related donors. Recruitment of patients ran from 2015 to early 2017, and follow-up continued until September 2020 or until death. What the research found in general, with its limitations: Overlap with donor repertoires was found for only a small fraction of recipient repertoires, with over 97% found to appear de novo at the given depth. Broader posttransplant TCR repertoire diversity was predicted by donor and pretransplant recipient Inverse Simpson Index values. The sample size was limited, and CD4 and CD8 repertoire contributions could not be separated because cells were not sorted. After transplant, TCR diversity in recipients dropped, and pathologically expanded clonotypes increased progressively from day 30 to day 180.

Regarding this clone: Which antigen it targets is not known. The sample holds no much larger clone one base away, and base qualities are not on file.

From the germline V gene, CDR1 is ENHRY and CDR2 is SYGVKD. Counted from cysteine to phenylalanine, this CDR3 has 15 amino acids. The entry retains the CDR3 DNA only, 45 bases that are in frame from base 1. The germline ends are 16 bases apart after V is trimmed by 10 bases and J by 0 bases. This specimen's time point label, interpreted: recipient sample about 28 days before transplant, after cytoreduction. Blood from recipients was drawn roughly 28 days before transplant, then again at days 30, 100 and 180 after transplant. Using Nuclei Lysis Solution, genomic DNA was extracted from unfractionated peripheral blood mononuclear cells that were either fresh or cryopreserved. TCR beta CDR3 regions were amplified from genomic DNA with the immunoSEQ assay, a bias-controlled multiplex PCR using V- and J-specific primers. A proprietary barcode and Illumina adapter sequences were added to the CDR3 amplicons in a second PCR step. CDR3 libraries were sequenced on an Illumina MiSeq instrument. Concerning the study's data processing: immunoSEQ Analyzer 3.0 was used for export and quality control, with R Bioconductor and Immunarch used for downstream analyses. Repertoire metrics were calculated using only productive rearrangements within the normalized downsampled data set. Clonotypes larger than 5 templates in the normalized cohort were defined as pathologically expanded. The Inverse Simpson Index served as the measure of repertoire diversity. The non-normalized data set was used for CMV-specificity analyses so that all clonotypes could be captured. The clones in this table, taken by TCRdb from immuneACCESS, are in-frame only. Not every clone is retained; where verified, under half of the shortfall comes from an unresolved V gene, and the cause of the rest is unknown. From that table come the V and J calls and clone size; the DNA was used to work out D and trimming. This sample has about 43,000 clones in its table, and 85% of those were observed once. Around 3% of the sample is taken by the ten largest.

The sample here was peripheral blood mononuclear cells, taken before stem cell transplant. The sequence is built from TRBV10-3 and TRBJ1-3; possibly the D gene is TRBD1, per 5 matching bases. The sequence derives from a man in his 60s with acute myeloid leukemia. Some clones in this sample may be carry-over from other donors' samples. The CDR3 amino acid sequence is: CATRGESYSGNTIYF. The DNA reads TGTGCCACGCGGGGGGAGAGCTACTCTGGAAACACCATATATTTT.